This T cell receptor beta chain is from a study of blood T cells in healthy people across ages. Study-level background: About one barcoded beta molecule per two T cells was captured by template switching.

The CDR3 totals 15 residues. V was shortened by 2 bases and J by 3 bases, with 10 bases between the two germline ends. Germline CDR1 MGHDK, CDR2 SYGVNS. Study outcomes and limitations: Conclusively comparing naive with antigen-experienced cells was impossible with unsorted PBMCs. Versus aged donors, long-lived donors had higher diversity and more naive CD4+ cells. Donor CMV status was unknown, possibly confounding expanded clonotype changes.

A note on this clonotype: The target antigen is unknown.

Together with a sample-barcoded 5' primer, a J-beta primer mix was included in a second PCR lasting roughly 6 to 12 cycles. From the 5' RACE reads, TCRdb called clonotypes with MiXCR, one entry per CDR3 protein. This repertoire shows about 940,000 distinct CDR3 sequences, around 48% found once; its top ten account for roughly 13%. The receptor was isolated from a man under 40 in good health. The chain employs TRBV25-1 and TRBJ1-4; D is uncertain. Sequenced sample: blood. CDR3 sequence: CASSEPSPANEKLFF. For the CDR3, the DNA is TGTGCCAGCAGTGAACCGTCTCCGGCTAATGAAAAACTGTTTTTT.